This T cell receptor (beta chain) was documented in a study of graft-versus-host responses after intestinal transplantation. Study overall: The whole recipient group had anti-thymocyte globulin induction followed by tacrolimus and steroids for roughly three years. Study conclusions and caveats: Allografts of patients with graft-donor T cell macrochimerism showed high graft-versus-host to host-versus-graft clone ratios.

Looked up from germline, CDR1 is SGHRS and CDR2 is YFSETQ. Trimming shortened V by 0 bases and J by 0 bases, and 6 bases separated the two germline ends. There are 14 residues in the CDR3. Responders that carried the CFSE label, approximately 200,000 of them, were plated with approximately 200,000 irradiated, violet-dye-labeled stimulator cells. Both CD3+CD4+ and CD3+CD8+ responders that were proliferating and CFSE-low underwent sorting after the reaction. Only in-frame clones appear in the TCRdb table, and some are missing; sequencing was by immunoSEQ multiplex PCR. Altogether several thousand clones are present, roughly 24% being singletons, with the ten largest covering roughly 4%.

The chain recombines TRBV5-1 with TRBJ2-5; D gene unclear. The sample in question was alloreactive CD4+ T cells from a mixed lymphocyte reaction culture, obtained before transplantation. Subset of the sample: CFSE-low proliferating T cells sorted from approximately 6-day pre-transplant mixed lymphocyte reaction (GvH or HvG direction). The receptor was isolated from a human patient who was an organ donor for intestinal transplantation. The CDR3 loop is CASSLAGYQETQYF. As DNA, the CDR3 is TGCGCCAGCAGCTTGGCCGGGTACCAAGAGACCCAGTACTTC.